These 28 T cell receptor beta chains share one sample of origin, sequenced in a study of radiotherapy plus CTLA-4 blockade in lung cancer. This table comes from immunoSEQ multiplex PCR, and its TCRdb copy is limited to in-frame clones, with some not included. The profile shows tens of thousands of clones, around 80% of them singletons. The sample in question was peripheral blood, obtained from a patient treated with radiotherapy plus ipilimumab. Receptor source: a human donor with non-small cell lung cancer who had a partial response to radiotherapy plus ipilimumab.

The chain joins TRBV5-6 to TRBJ2-5; no clear D gene. Germline lookup yields CDR1 SGHDT and CDR2 YYEEEE. The CDR3 consists of 15 residues. V was shortened by 4 bases and J by 1 base, with 14 bases between the two germline ends. CDR3 in DNA: TGTGCCAGCAGCCCCACTATTTCGGGCCAAGAGACCCAGTACTTC. Encoded protein: CASSPTISGQETQYF.

This chain connects TRBV9 to TRBJ1-1; 10 bases agree with TRBD1. Germline values: CDR1 SGDLS, CDR2 YYNGEE. The CDR3 has 15 residues. Trimming cost V 0 bases and J 4 bases; bases outside gene matches: 3. CDR3 nucleotides: TGTGCCAGCAGCGTAGCTGGGGACAGGGGCACTGAAGCTTTCTTT. As protein: CASSVAGDRGTEAFF.

The rearrangement joins TRBV5-6 to TRBJ2-7; the D gene is possibly TRBD1 (5 bases). CDR1 is SGHDT and CDR2 is YYEEEE in the germline V gene. This CDR3 region has 13 residues. The V end lost 1 base, the J end lost 9 bases, and 14 bases lay between the germline ends. The CDR3 protein is CASSLSAGIVQYF. In nucleotides, the CDR3 is TGTGCCAGCAGCTTGTCGGCAGGGATTGTGCAGTACTTC.

The chain carries TRBV7-2 and TRBJ2-7; D not resolved. The V gene's germline CDR1 is SGHTA and CDR2 FQGNSA. The CDR3 contains 13 residues. The V gene lost 5 bases and the J gene lost 3 bases, with 11 bases spanning the gap. The CDR3 here is CASSPVQSYEQYF. Here the CDR3 DNA reads TGTGCCAGCAGCCCGGTACAGAGCTACGAGCAGTACTTC.

The chain links TRBV6-1 to TRBJ1-5; perhaps TRBD1 as D (5 bases). This CDR3 has 14 amino acids. The V end lost 7 bases, the J end lost 2 bases, and 12 bases lay between the germline ends. CDR1 is MNHNS, CDR2 SASEGT, per germline. The chain's CDR3 is CASNPQGGNQPQHF. CDR3 DNA sequence: TGTGCCAGCAACCCCCAAGGGGGCAATCAGCCCCAGCATTTT.

The chain recombines TRBV7-2 with TRBJ1-5; weak D call: TRBD1 (6 bases). In germline, CDR1 is SGHTA, CDR2 FQGNSA. The CDR3 has 14 residues. Trimming stripped 4 bases from V and 6 bases from J, with 13 bases between. The CDR3 DNA is TGTGCCAGCAGCTCGAGCTTACAGGGTCAGCCCCAGCATTTT. This gives the protein CASSSSLQGQPQHF.

The gene calls are TRBV6-1 and TRBJ2-3, with a possible D match to TRBD2 (6 bases). V was cut by 0 bases and J by 8 bases, with 6 bases left in between. This CDR3 is built from 12 residues. Germline CDR1 is MNHNS and CDR2 is SASEGT. The CDR3 bases are TGTGCCAGCAGTGAAGCGGGAGGTACGCAGTATTTT. Protein sequence: CASSEAGGTQYF.

The chain combines TRBV12-2 with TRBJ1-5; no DNA check was done on the table's D call, TRBD1. TRBV12-2 is flagged as a pseudogene. CDR3 length equals 14 residues. CDR3 amino acids: CASRLADRNQPQHF. Written as DNA, the CDR3 is TGTGCAAGTCGCTTAGCCGACAGGAATCAGCCCCAGCATTTT.

This clone was detected a few times. The chain couples TRBV5-6 to TRBJ2-3, with D tentatively TRBD1 (5 bases). The CDR3 runs to 13 residues. V was shortened by 2 bases and J by 8 bases, with 12 bases between the two germline ends. Germline V gene data show CDR1 as SGHDT and CDR2 as YYEEEE. DNA of the CDR3: TGTGCCAGCAGCTTAGGGGAAAACCCTACGCAGTATTTT. As protein: CASSLGENPTQYF.

This clone has just one count. The chain recombines TRBV19 with TRBJ1-5; D possibly corresponds to TRBD1 (6 bases). V was pared by 5 bases and J by 0 bases, with 11 bases between. Germline-derived CDR1 and CDR2 are LNHDA and SQIVND (reference sequence). CDR3 length: 15 amino acids. CDR3 bases: TGTGCCAGTAGTCAGGGGACACTTAGCAATCAGCCCCAGCATTTT. Translating gives CASSQGTLSNQPQHF. Full variable domain (outside the CDR3, taken from reference TRBV19 and TRBJ1-5): DGGITQSPKYLFRKEGQNVTLSCEQNLNHDAMYWYRQDPGQGLRLIYYSQIVNDFQKGDIAEGYSVSREKKESFPLTVTSAQKNPTAFYLCASSQGTLSNQPQHFGDGTRLSIL.

The chain has TRBV9 and TRBJ1-5; D gene ambiguous. The V gene's germline CDR1 is SGDLS and CDR2 YYNGEE. The CDR3 sequence is 15 residues long. Trimming took off 1 base at V and 1 base at J, with 9 bases between the two ends. CDR3 nucleotides: TGTGCCAGCAGCGTAAGACAAGCCAGCAATCAGCCCCAGCATTTT. This translates into CASSVRQASNQPQHF.

The V call is TRBV7-9, the J call TRBJ2-1, with 11 positions matching TRBD2. The CDR3 is 14 residues long. CDR1 SEHNR and CDR2 FQNEAQ come from the germline V gene (reference sequence). The ends lost 5 bases at V and 7 bases at J; junction bases unmatched: 4. CDR3 coding DNA: TGTGCCAGCAGCCGTAGCGGGGGGGCGAATGAGCAGTTCTTC. Amino acids: CASSRSGGANEQFF. Full variable domain (missing parts from reference TRBV7-9 and TRBJ2-1): DTGVSQNPRHKITKRGQNVTFRCDPISEHNRLYWYRQTLGQGPEFLTYFQNEAQLEKSRLLSDRFSAERPKGSFSTLEIQRTEQGDSAMYLCASSRSGGANEQFFGPGTRLTVL.

The rearrangement joins TRBV5-8 to TRBJ1-5, with D unresolved. The CDR3 loop spans 15 amino acids. CDR1 and CDR2 from the germline V gene are SGHTS and YDEGEE. Trimming cost V 0 bases and J 6 bases, with 13 bases left between them. The CDR3 sequence is CASSLAPLTSQPQHF. DNA of the CDR3: TGTGCCAGCAGCTTGGCCCCGTTAACTTCTCAGCCCCAGCATTTT. Filled out from reference TRBV5-8 and TRBJ1-5, the complete variable domain reads EAGVTQSPTHLIKTRGQQATLRCSPISGHTSVYWYQQALGLGLQFLLWYDEGEERNRGNFPPRFSGRQFPNYSSELNVNALELEDSALYLCASSLAPLTSQPQHFGDGTRLSIL.

This rearrangement joins TRBV7-3 to TRBJ2-1, with D possibly TRBD1 on 6 matching bases. This CDR3 contains 15 residues. Germline loops: CDR1 SGHTA, CDR2 FQGTGA. V was pared by 2 bases and J by 1 base, with 9 bases between. CDR3 sequence (DNA): TGTGCCAGCAGCTTATTGGGGGCTTCCTACAATGAGCAGTTCTTC. As protein: CASSLLGASYNEQFF.

In its sample, this clone was seen a few times. The chain carries TRBV7-2 and TRBJ2-1, with TRBD2 as a possible D gene (6 bases). The CDR3 contains 15 residues. Trimming shortened V by 5 bases and J by 10 bases, and 21 bases separated the two germline ends. The V gene's germline CDR1 is SGHTA and CDR2 FQGNSA. The CDR3, as DNA: TGTGCCAGCAGCCCCTTGGGACTGGCTTCTGGAGAGCAGTTCTTC. It specifies CASSPLGLASGEQFF.

The chain carries TRBV4-1 and TRBJ2-5; D is ambiguous. Per the germline V gene, CDR1 is MGHRA and CDR2 is YSYEKL. CDR3 length equals 15 residues. V was trimmed by 0 bases and J by 6 bases, leaving 14 bases between them. The CDR3 protein is CASSQDLVEEKTQYF. In DNA form, the CDR3 reads TGCGCCAGCAGCCAAGATTTAGTAGAGGAGAAGACCCAGTACTTC.

A note on this clone: The same CDR3 also results from other DNA sequences found in this sample. The chain joins TRBV5-1 to TRBJ2-3, with TRBD2 matching 16 bases. CDR3 length: 16 amino acids. The junction had 5 bases not matched to a gene; V was cut back by 4 bases and J by 6 bases. The germline V gene encodes CDR1 SGHRS and CDR2 YFSETQ. Written as DNA, the CDR3 is TGCGCCAGCAGCCTGGGACTAGCGGGGGGGCTGGATACGCAGTATTTT. Its translation is CASSLGLAGGLDTQYF.

This chain connects TRBV7-9 to TRBJ2-6, with 8 bases fitting TRBD1. Germline lookup yields CDR1 SEHNR and CDR2 FQNEAQ (reference sequence). CDR3 length: 16 residues. V lost 3 bases, J lost 0 bases, and 1 base stayed unmatched. CDR3 region: CASSFGQGSGANVLTF. The CDR3 nucleotides are TGTGCCAGCAGCTTTGGACAGGGCTCTGGGGCCAACGTCCTGACTTTC.

V gene TRBV29-1 combines with J gene TRBJ1-1, with no clear D. Trimming left V 7 bases short and J 0 bases short, with 12 bases between. Looked up from germline, CDR1 is SQVTM and CDR2 is ANQGSEA. CDR3 length: 13 residues. The CDR3 DNA follows: TGCAGCGCCGGTGGTTGGTTGAACACTGAAGCTTTCTTT. Its translation: CSAGGWLNTEAFF. Full variable domain (rest looked up from reference TRBV29-1 and TRBJ1-1): SAVISQKPSRDICQRGTSLTIQCQVDSQVTMMFWYRQQPGQSLTLIATANQGSEATYESGFVIDKFPISRPNLTFSTLTVSNMSPEDSSIYLCSAGGWLNTEAFFGQGTRLTVV.

A single count supports this clone. The V call is TRBV9, the J call TRBJ2-2; a weak D match, TRBD1 (5 bases). This CDR3 is built from 17 residues. Germline assignment: CDR1 SGDLS and CDR2 YYNGEE. V lost 0 bases and J 0 bases, leaving 12 bases between the germline ends. The CDR3 DNA follows: TGTGCCAGCAGCGTAGTCAGGGTCCTCACGAACACCGGGGAGCTGTTTTTT. As protein: CASSVVRVLTNTGELFF.

The V and J genes are TRBV5-6 and TRBJ1-3, with 9 nucleotides matching TRBD1. The CDR3 is 16 amino acids. J gave up 0 bases and V 3 bases, and 4 bases lay outside the gene matches. The germline V gene has CDR1 SGHDT and CDR2 YYEEEE. This CDR3 reads CASSWGTGSSGNTIYF. In DNA form, the CDR3 reads TGTGCCAGCAGCTGGGGGACAGGGAGCTCTGGAAACACCATATATTTT. The full variable domain, completed using reference TRBV5-6 and TRBJ1-3, is DAGVTQSPTHLIKTRGQQVTLRCSPKSGHDTVSWYQQALGQGPQFIFQYYEEEERQRGNFPDRFSGHQFPNYSSELNVNALLLGDSALYLCASSWGTGSSGNTIYFGEGSWLTVV.

This sequence joins TRBV7-2 and TRBJ2-1; TRBD2 might be the D (6 bases). Deletions cut 5 bases from V and 1 base from J, with 15 bases between. In germline, CDR1 is SGHTA, CDR2 FQGNSA. CDR3 length equals 16 residues. In nucleotides, the CDR3 is TGTGCCAGCAGCCAACCACTAGCCGCATCCTACAATGAGCAGTTCTTC. Its protein is CASSQPLAASYNEQFF.

This sequence joins TRBV6-1 and TRBJ2-1; the D is unclear. This CDR3 spans 14 amino acids. Germline CDR1 reads MNHNS; CDR2 reads SASEGT. V was pared by 3 bases and J by 3 bases, with 9 bases between. CDR3 coding DNA: TGTGCCAGCAGTGAGAGGCAAAGCTACAATGAGCAGTTCTTC. It codes for CASSERQSYNEQFF.

The chain couples TRBV6-1 to TRBJ2-1; perhaps TRBD2 as D (6 bases). CDR3 length: 13 residues. The V gene's germline CDR1 is MNHNS and CDR2 SASEGT. With 7 bases removed from V and 7 bases from J, the gap between germline ends came to 14 bases. In DNA form, the CDR3 reads TGTGCCAGCACCGGGGGAACGGGTAATGAGCAGTTCTTC. As protein: CASTGGTGNEQFF.

The chain combines TRBV18 with TRBJ1-2, with D possibly TRBD1 on 5 matching bases. The CDR3 consists of 15 residues. With 4 bases removed from V and 4 bases from J, the gap between germline ends came to 16 bases. Germline CDR1 is KGHSH and CDR2 is LQKENI. CDR3: CASSRGLAISYGYTF. Here the CDR3 DNA reads TGTGCCAGCTCACGGGGACTTGCAATAAGCTATGGCTACACCTTC. The full variable domain, with the rest looked up from reference TRBV18 and TRBJ1-2, is NAGVMQNPRHLVRRRGQEARLRCSPMKGHSHVYWYRQLPEEGLKFMVYLQKENIIDESGMPKERFSAEFPKEGPSILRIQQVVRGDSAAYFCASSRGLAISYGYTFGSGTRLTVV.

This clone was recorded only once. The chain employs TRBV6-1 and TRBJ1-2; weak D call: TRBD1 (5 bases). V lost 3 bases and J 4 bases, leaving 12 bases between the germline ends. Germline V lookup: CDR1 MNHNS, CDR2 SASEGT. The CDR3 is 14 residues long. The CDR3 DNA reads TGTGCCAGCAGTGACCTCCCGGGGGGCTATGGCTACACCTTC. This translates into CASSDLPGGYGYTF.

J is TRBJ1-5 and V is TRBV6-1, with 9 bases matching TRBD1. V shed 4 bases and J 7 bases; nucleotides not matched to a gene: 8. The germline V gene has CDR1 MNHNS and CDR2 SASEGT. The CDR3 spans 15 residues. This CDR3 reads CASSADRGKGQPQHF. CDR3 DNA: TGTGCCAGCAGTGCGGACAGGGGTAAAGGCCAGCCCCAGCATTTT.

The rearrangement links TRBV15 to TRBJ2-7; D might be TRBD2 (5 bases). The germline V gene encodes CDR1 LNHNV and CDR2 YYDKDF (reference sequence). Trimming left V 1 base short and J 0 bases short, with 16 bases between. The CDR3 consists of 17 residues. CDR3 sequence reads: CATSRALPQAGSYEQYF. CDR3 in DNA: TGTGCCACCAGCAGAGCCCTCCCCCAGGCGGGCTCCTACGAGCAGTACTTC.